The 19 T cell receptor beta chains in this list originate from one sample, sequenced in a study of shared clonotypes between healthy human individuals. Assay used: immunoSEQ multiplex PCR; TCRdb lists only in-frame clones, some missing. The sample has 2,100,000 or so clones, approximately 94% seen once. Input material: naive CD4+ T cells sorted from blood. The subset: CD45RA+ positively selected. Receptors were obtained from a man aged 18 to 29 in good health.

The V call is TRBV9, the J call TRBJ1-5, with D uncertain. V gave up 3 bases and J gave up 5 bases, with 15 bases separating them. Per the germline V gene, CDR1 is SGDLS and CDR2 is YYNGEE. This CDR3 is built from 15 residues. The chain's CDR3 is CASSALDSPHQPQHF. The DNA for the CDR3 is TGTGCCAGCAGCGCCCTTGATTCCCCCCATCAGCCCCAGCATTTT.

This clone was observed once. The gene calls are TRBV28 and TRBJ2-7, with D unresolved. Germline V gene sequence: CDR1 MDHEN, CDR2 SYDVKM. The CDR3 loop spans 15 amino acids. Trimming stripped 5 bases from V and 2 bases from J, with 16 bases between. CDR3 sequence reads: CASSPQRVHTYEQYF. For the CDR3, the DNA is TGTGCCAGCAGTCCACAGCGAGTACACACCTACGAGCAGTACTTC.

The chain has TRBV6-1 and TRBJ1-5; the match to TRBD1 covers 7 bases. Germline CDR1 and CDR2: MNHNS and SASEGT. The CDR3 spans 15 residues. J gave up 1 base and V 7 bases, and 7 bases lay outside the gene matches. The CDR3 DNA is TGTGCCAGCATCCTCCAGACAGGGAGCAATCAGCCCCAGCATTTT. It codes for CASILQTGSNQPQHF.

Points on this clone: Other nucleotide sequences from this sample produce the same CDR3. The chain recombines TRBV9 with TRBJ2-7, with D perhaps assigned TRBD1 or TRBD2 (5 bases each). This CDR3 comprises 14 residues. Germline CDR1 SGDLS, CDR2 YYNGEE. V shed 2 bases and J shed 2 bases, with 11 bases lying between them. CDR3 loop: CASSVTQGPYEQYF. CDR3 bases: TGTGCCAGCAGCGTCACTCAGGGACCCTACGAGCAGTACTTC. Using reference TRBV9 and TRBJ2-7 for the parts outside the CDR3, the full variable domain is DSGVTQTPKHLITATGQRVTLRCSPRSGDLSVYWYQQSLDQGLQFLIQYYNGEERAKGNILERFSAQQFPDLHSELNLSSLELGDSALYFCASSVTQGPYEQYFGPGTRLTVT.

The V call is TRBV6-6, the J call TRBJ2-3, with D possibly being TRBD2 (6 bases). V was pared by 2 bases and J by 4 bases, with 10 bases between. This CDR3 has 14 residues. Germline assignment: CDR1 MNHNY and CDR2 SVGAGI (reference sequence). The CDR3, as DNA: TGTGCCAGCAGTTACGCGGGGAGCTCAGATACGCAGTATTTT. This translates into CASSYAGSSDTQYF.

This clone was counted a single time. Other DNA sequences in this specimen translate into the identical CDR3. This sequence joins TRBV7-2 and TRBJ2-5; D may be TRBD2 (6 bases). This CDR3 is built from 13 residues. The germline V gene encodes CDR1 SGHTA and CDR2 FQGNSA. V was pared by 1 base and J by 5 bases, with 8 bases between. The CDR3 nucleotides are TGTGCCAGCAGCTTAGTGAGCGGGGAGACCCAGTACTTC. Translating gives CASSLVSGETQYF.

The V and J genes are TRBV6-5 and TRBJ1-6; D is unresolved. Germline values: CDR1 MNHEY, CDR2 SVGAGI. The CDR3 covers 12 residues. Between the trimmed V and J ends, which lost 4 bases and 10 bases, there was a span of 8 bases. CDR3 amino acids: CASSSIGSPLHF. The CDR3 DNA reads as TGTGCCAGCAGTTCCATTGGATCACCCCTCCACTTT.

This chain connects TRBV7-2 to TRBJ1-2; a possible D gene is TRBD1 (5 bases). V was cut by 1 base and J by 8 bases, with 11 bases left in between. The CDR3 length is 13 residues. The germline V gene has CDR1 SGHTA and CDR2 FQGNSA. The CDR3 nucleotides are TGTGCCAGCAGCTTAGGAGGGGTAGAGGGCTACACCTTC. Amino acids: CASSLGGVEGYTF.

On this clone: This specimen includes other DNA sequences encoding the same CDR3. CDR3 sequence (DNA): TGTGCCAGCAGCTTTTGGGGGAACACTGAAGCTTTCTTT. It encodes CASSFWGNTEAFF. J is TRBJ1-1 and V is TRBV7-2; D unresolved. V was pared by 3 bases and J by 1 base, with 6 bases between. The CDR3 is 13 residues long. The germline CDR1 and CDR2 sequences are SGHTA and FQGNSA.

V gene TRBV18 combines with J gene TRBJ2-3, with 8 positions matching TRBD2. This CDR3 is 16 amino acids long. Trimming cost V 0 bases and J 0 bases; bases outside gene matches: 2. Germline CDR1 and CDR2: KGHSH and LQKENI. The CDR3 loop reads CASSPPRGGSTDTQYF. The CDR3 coding sequence is TGTGCCAGCTCACCACCTCGGGGGGGTAGCACAGATACGCAGTATTTT.

The rearrangement links TRBV10-3 to TRBJ2-1, with TRBD1 matching over 8 bases. V gave up 2 bases and J gave up 6 bases; unmatched junction bases: 0. Germline lookup yields CDR1 ENHRY and CDR2 SYGVKD. The CDR3 sequence is 13 residues long. CDR3 sequence: CAISEDRGNEQFF. The CDR3 DNA reads as TGTGCCATCAGTGAGGACAGGGGCAATGAGCAGTTCTTC.

The gene calls are TRBV27 and TRBJ2-7; maybe TRBD1 (6 bases). Germline values: CDR1 MNHEY, CDR2 SMNVEV (reference sequence). Trimming took off 0 bases at V and 5 bases at J, with 20 bases between the two ends. The CDR3 has 17 amino acids. Written as DNA, the CDR3 is TGTGCCAGCAGTTTATCGGCCCTACAGGGTTGGAACCACGAGCAGTACTTC. It codes for CASSLSALQGWNHEQYF.

The chain is built from TRBV2 and TRBJ1-1, with D perhaps TRBD1 (5 bases). This CDR3 contains 16 residues. CDR1 is SNHLY and CDR2 is FYNNEI in the germline V gene. The V end was cut by 7 bases, the J end by 1 base, with 19 bases between. The CDR3 region is CASTLLGAFANTEAFF. CDR3 nucleotide sequence: TGTGCCAGCACTCTCCTCGGGGCCTTCGCGAACACTGAAGCTTTCTTT.

The chain employs TRBV4-2 and TRBJ1-2; D remains ambiguous. The V end was cut by 3 bases, the J end by 8 bases, with 16 bases between. The CDR3 runs to 14 residues. Germline lookup yields CDR1 LGHNA and CDR2 YNFKEQ. The CDR3 coding sequence is TGTGCCAGCAGCCAGATGGACGTATCTCGGGGCTACACCTTC. Encoded protein: CASSQMDVSRGYTF.

The chain couples TRBV28 to TRBJ2-3, with TRBD1 as a possible D gene (5 bases). Germline assignment: CDR1 MDHEN and CDR2 SYDVKM. The CDR3 extends over 14 amino acids. Trimming stripped 4 bases from V and 4 bases from J, with 12 bases between. The CDR3 region has the DNA TGTGCCAGCAGTTCAGGGAATAGCCCAGATACGCAGTATTTT. Amino acids: CASSSGNSPDTQYF.

In the case of this clone: The same CDR3 is also encoded by other DNA sequences in this sample. V usage is TRBV5-6 and J usage is TRBJ1-1; D gene ambiguous. Looked up from germline, CDR1 is SGHDT and CDR2 is YYEEEE. Trimming removed 0 bases from V and 1 base from J, with 4 bases in between. This CDR3 contains 13 residues. In DNA, the CDR3 is TGTGCCAGCAGCTTGGGCGGGAACACTGAAGCTTTCTTT. Translated: CASSLGGNTEAFF. Full variable domain (rest looked up from reference TRBV5-6 and TRBJ1-1): DAGVTQSPTHLIKTRGQQVTLRCSPKSGHDTVSWYQQALGQGPQFIFQYYEEEERQRGNFPDRFSGHQFPNYSSELNVNALLLGDSALYLCASSLGGNTEAFFGQGTRLTVV.

The J gene is TRBJ2-7, the V gene TRBV12-5, with 14 bases aligning to TRBD2. J gave up 7 bases and V 5 bases, and 16 bases lay outside the gene matches. This CDR3 has 18 amino acids. CDR1 and CDR2 from the germline V gene are LGHNT and FRNRAP. The CDR3 DNA sequence: TGTGCTAGTGGTACCGGGACTAGCGGGAGAATAGACCTACGAGAGCAGTACTTC. Amino acids: CASGTGTSGRIDLREQYF.

The rearrangement uses TRBV28 and TRBJ2-7; no definite D call. Trimming left V 1 base short and J 3 bases short, with 16 bases between. This CDR3 region has 16 residues. Germline CDR1 reads MDHEN; CDR2 reads SYDVKM. CDR3 nucleotide sequence: TGTGCCAGCAGTTTATCGTGGTATGGGAATAACTACGAGCAGTACTTC. It specifies CASSLSWYGNNYEQYF.

The rearrangement uses TRBV9 and TRBJ1-5, with 9 bases identical to TRBD1. CDR3 size: 15 residues. Germline CDR1 reads SGDLS; CDR2 reads YYNGEE. The V and J ends lost 2 bases and 7 bases, in that order; junction bases with no gene match: 7. CDR3 residues: CASSVDGQGIQPQHF. For the CDR3, the DNA is TGTGCCAGCAGCGTCGACGGACAGGGGATCCAGCCCCAGCATTTT. Looking up the rest from reference TRBV9 and TRBJ1-5 gives the full variable domain: DSGVTQTPKHLITATGQRVTLRCSPRSGDLSVYWYQQSLDQGLQFLIQYYNGEERAKGNILERFSAQQFPDLHSELNLSSLELGDSALYFCASSVDGQGIQPQHFGDGTRLSIL.